This TCR beta chain was captured in a study of T-cell memory formation after mild COVID-19. One entry per CDR3 protein results from TCRdb running MiXCR on the 5' RACE reads. The sample has about 340,000 distinct CDR3 sequences; under 15% are singletons. Deletions cut 1 base from V and 3 bases from J, with 19 bases between. There are 17 residues in the CDR3. Germline V CDR1 and CDR2: DFQATT, SNEGSKA (reference sequence). Sequences were obtained from PBMCs or a T cell subset sorted from them (not recorded which). This sequence originates from a young man who had mild COVID-19 (a few samples of this study predate the infection). Cell type and time point are not known. The J gene is TRBJ2-1, the V gene TRBV20-1; D gene unclear. CDR3 DNA sequence: TGCAGTGCTAGAGGACACCCAGGCAGTCCCCACTACAATGAGCAGTTCTTC. Translation gives CSARGHPGSPHYNEQFF.